The present T cell receptor (beta chain) was sequenced within a study of identifying expanded T cells in peripheral blood. The table came from immunoSEQ multiplex PCR; TCRdb's copy has only in-frame clones and leaves some out. In the table there are under 95,000 clones, about 89% of which are singletons. Study conclusions and caveats: Approximately 1.2 clones differed between technical replicates, versus about 17 and 20 over time. Approximately two-week clone count variance significantly increased as total template count grew.

Healthy donors had no documented immune events, such as infections, while sampled. The CDR3 is 14 amino acids. V lost 5 bases and J lost 2, with 12 bases in between. The germline V gene has CDR1 MNHNS and CDR2 SASEGT. As concerns this clone: The antigen is not known.

The TCR was taken from a person aged 18 to 69 in good health. Sequencing was carried out using blood. The chain carries TRBV6-1 and TRBJ1-2; a possible D gene is TRBD1 (6 bases). The DNA of the CDR3 is TGTGCCAGCAGTCTGAGACAGGCCAACTATGGCTACACCTTC. This encodes CASSLRQANYGYTF.